Shown below are 8 T cell receptor beta chains from a single sample sequenced in a study of Graves' ophthalmopathy and Graves' hyperthyroidism. Researchers took RNA transcripts and amplified TCR beta CDR3 regions from them. RT-PCR was first run with HTBI primers, then multiplex PCR in a second round. TCRdb reanalysed the multiplex PCR reads using MiXCR and keeps one entry per CDR3 protein. The sample gives around 590,000 distinct CDR3 sequences, 35% to 40% of which show up once; 3.5% to 4.5% is in the top ten. The sequencing input was peripheral blood or thyroid tissue (not recorded which). The source is an adult man with Graves' hyperthyroidism.

This clonotype was seen at least ten times. The CDR3 protein is CASSPTATSTGELFF. The CDR3 DNA is TGTGCCAGCAGCCCCACAGCCACTAGCACCGGGGAGCTGTTTTTT. The chain is built from TRBV7-6 and TRBJ2-2; a possible D gene is TRBD2 (5 bases). Per germline, CDR1 SGHVS and CDR2 FNYEAQ. V lost 5 bases and J 4 bases, leaving 14 bases between the germline ends. The CDR3 runs to 15 residues.

The chain recombines TRBV9 with TRBJ2-7; D not resolved. Germline lookup yields CDR1 SGDLS and CDR2 YYNGEE. The CDR3 is 14 amino acids. The V end lost 0 bases, the J end lost 1 base, and 8 bases lay between the germline ends. The CDR3, as DNA: TGTGCCAGCAGCGTAGGTCTAGTGTCCTACGAGCAGTACTTC. Translated, it gives CASSVGLVSYEQYF.

This clonotype was seen a handful of times. A much bigger clone sits one base away, suggesting this may be a read error. The chain carries TRBV7-9 and TRBJ2-7, with 9 bases that match TRBD2. The CDR3 consists of 14 residues. Trimming took 5 bases from V and 3 from J; bases not matched to a gene: 5. CDR1 and CDR2 from the germline V gene are SEHNR and FQNEAQ (reference sequence). CDR3: CASSPGLAIYEQYF. DNA of the CDR3: TGTGCCAGCAGCCCCGGACTAGCGATCTACGAGCAGTACTTC.

This clonotype was counted many times. The chain joins TRBV2 to TRBJ2-7; D is ambiguous. In germline, CDR1 is SNHLY, CDR2 FYNNEI. With 4 bases removed from V and 4 bases from J, the gap between germline ends came to 8 bases. CDR3 length: 12 amino acids. The CDR3 nucleotides are TGTGCCAGCAGTGTGAACACATACGAGCAGTACTTC. Translating gives CASSVNTYEQYF.

This clonotype was recorded at least ten times. This chain uses TRBV5-1 with TRBJ1-5; the D is unclear. The CDR3 is made up of 15 amino acids. Germline V gene sequence: CDR1 SGHRS, CDR2 YFSETQ. V was clipped by 0 bases and J by 2 bases, with 9 bases between them. Here the CDR3 DNA reads TGCGCCAGCAGCTTGGAGGGTGGTCGCAATCAGCCCCAGCATTTT. It yields the protein CASSLEGGRNQPQHF.

This clonotype was counted at least ten times. V gene TRBV24-1 combines with J gene TRBJ2-5; D is uncertain. V lost 4 bases, J lost 5 bases, and 7 bases lay in between. This CDR3 comprises 12 residues. Germline V gene data show CDR1 as KGHDR and CDR2 as SFDVKD. The CDR3 nucleotides are TGTGCCACCAGTGACCCCGGTGAGACCCAGTACTTC. Translating gives CATSDPGETQYF.

This clonotype was observed at least ten times. This chain's CDR3 is CASSQDASGDETQYF. CDR3 nucleotide sequence: TGTGCCAGCAGCCAAGACGCTAGCGGGGACGAGACCCAGTACTTC. The gene calls are TRBV4-2 and TRBJ2-5; TRBD2 aligns across 9 bases. J was trimmed by 5 bases and V by 0 bases; bases with no gene match: 4. The CDR3 is made up of 15 amino acids. Looked up from germline, CDR1 is LGHNA and CDR2 is YNFKEQ.

Many counts were recorded for this clonotype. The CDR3: CASSRDLQTGELFF. CDR3 DNA sequence: TGTGCCAGCAGCCGGGACCTCCAGACCGGGGAGCTGTTTTTT. The chain links TRBV9 to TRBJ2-2; D may match TRBD1 or TRBD2 (5 bases each). Trimming shortened V by 4 bases and J by 5 bases, and 12 bases separated the two germline ends. This CDR3 has 14 amino acids. Per the germline V gene, CDR1 is SGDLS and CDR2 is YYNGEE.